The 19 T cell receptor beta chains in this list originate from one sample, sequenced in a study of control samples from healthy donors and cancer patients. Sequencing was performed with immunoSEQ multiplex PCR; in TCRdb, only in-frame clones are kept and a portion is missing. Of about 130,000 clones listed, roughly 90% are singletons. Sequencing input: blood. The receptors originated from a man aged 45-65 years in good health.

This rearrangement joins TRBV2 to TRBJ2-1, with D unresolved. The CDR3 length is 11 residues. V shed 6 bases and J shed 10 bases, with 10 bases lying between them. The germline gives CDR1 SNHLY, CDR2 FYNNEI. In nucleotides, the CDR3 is TGTGCCAGCAGGCTCGAGGAAGAGCAGTTCTTC. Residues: CASRLEEEQFF.

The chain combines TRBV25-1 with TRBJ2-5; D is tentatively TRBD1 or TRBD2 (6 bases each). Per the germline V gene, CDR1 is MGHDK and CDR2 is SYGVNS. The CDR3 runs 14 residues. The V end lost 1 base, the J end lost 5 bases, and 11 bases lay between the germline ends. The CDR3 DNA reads TGTGCCAGCAGTGAATTACGGGGGCCGGAGACCCAGTACTTC. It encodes CASSELRGPETQYF.

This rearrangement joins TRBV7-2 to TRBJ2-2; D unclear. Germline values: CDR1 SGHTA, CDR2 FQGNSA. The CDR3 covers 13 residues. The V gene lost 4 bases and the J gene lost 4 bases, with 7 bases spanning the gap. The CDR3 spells CASSSPFTGELFF. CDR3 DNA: TGTGCCAGCAGCTCCCCGTTCACCGGGGAGCTGTTTTTT.

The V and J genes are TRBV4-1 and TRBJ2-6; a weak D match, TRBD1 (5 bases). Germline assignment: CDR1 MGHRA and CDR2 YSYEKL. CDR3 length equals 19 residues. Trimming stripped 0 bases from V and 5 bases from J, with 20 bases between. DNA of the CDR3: TGCGCCAGCAGCCAAGACTGGGTCAGGGCTTCCTCACGGGCCAACGTCCTGACTTTC. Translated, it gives CASSQDWVRASSRANVLTF.

CDR3 nucleotides: TGTGCCGCTCACCCCGGGGGGCGACTGCCCGGGGAGCTGTTTTTT. Its translation: CAAHPGGRLPGELFF. V gene TRBV7-3 combines with J gene TRBJ2-2, with D possibly matching TRBD2 (7 bases). V dropped 11 bases and J dropped 6 bases, with 22 bases sitting between them. Germline V gene lookup returns CDR1 SGHTA and CDR2 FQGTGA. This CDR3 spans 15 amino acids.

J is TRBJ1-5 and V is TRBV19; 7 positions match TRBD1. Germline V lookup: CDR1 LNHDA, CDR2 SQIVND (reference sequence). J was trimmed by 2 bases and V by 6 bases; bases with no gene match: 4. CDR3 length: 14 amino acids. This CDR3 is CASSPGQGNQPQHF. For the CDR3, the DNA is TGTGCCAGTAGCCCAGGACAGGGCAATCAGCCCCAGCATTTT.

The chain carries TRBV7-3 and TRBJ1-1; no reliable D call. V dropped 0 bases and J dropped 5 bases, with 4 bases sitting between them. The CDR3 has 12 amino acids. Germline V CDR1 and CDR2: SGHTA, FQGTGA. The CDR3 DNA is TGTGCCAGCAGCTTAACAGGGACTGAAGCTTTCTTT. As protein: CASSLTGTEAFF.

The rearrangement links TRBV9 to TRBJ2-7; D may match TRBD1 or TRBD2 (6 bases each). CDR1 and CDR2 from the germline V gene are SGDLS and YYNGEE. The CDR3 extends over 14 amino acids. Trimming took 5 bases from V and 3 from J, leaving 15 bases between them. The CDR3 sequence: CASSRNEGGYEQYF. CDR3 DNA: TGTGCCAGCAGTCGAAATGAGGGGGGCTACGAGCAGTACTTC.

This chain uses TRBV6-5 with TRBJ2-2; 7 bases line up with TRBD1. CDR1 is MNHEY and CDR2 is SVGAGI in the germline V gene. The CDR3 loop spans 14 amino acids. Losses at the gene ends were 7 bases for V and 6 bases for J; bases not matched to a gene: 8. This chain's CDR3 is CASTSTGRSGELFF. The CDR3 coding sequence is TGTGCCAGCACCTCGACAGGGCGTTCCGGGGAGCTGTTTTTT.

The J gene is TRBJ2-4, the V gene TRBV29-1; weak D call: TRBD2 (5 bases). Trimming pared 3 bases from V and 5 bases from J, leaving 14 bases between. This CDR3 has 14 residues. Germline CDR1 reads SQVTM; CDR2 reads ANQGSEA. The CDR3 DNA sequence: TGCAGCGTTGATGACGGGGTGGAGGAAAACATTCAGTACTTC. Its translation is CSVDDGVEENIQYF.

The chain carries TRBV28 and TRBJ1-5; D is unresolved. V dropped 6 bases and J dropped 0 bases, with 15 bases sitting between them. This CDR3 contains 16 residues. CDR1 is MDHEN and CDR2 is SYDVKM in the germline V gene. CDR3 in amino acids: CASSHAARYSNQPQHF. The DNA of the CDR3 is TGTGCCAGCAGCCATGCGGCCCGATATAGCAATCAGCCCCAGCATTTT.

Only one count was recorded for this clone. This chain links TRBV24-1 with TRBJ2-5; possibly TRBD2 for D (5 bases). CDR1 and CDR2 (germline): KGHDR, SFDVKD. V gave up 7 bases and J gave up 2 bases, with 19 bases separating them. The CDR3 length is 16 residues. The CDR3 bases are TGTGCCACCAGCCCGGGGATAGGGCAGAGTCAAGAGACCCAGTACTTC. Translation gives CATSPGIGQSQETQYF.

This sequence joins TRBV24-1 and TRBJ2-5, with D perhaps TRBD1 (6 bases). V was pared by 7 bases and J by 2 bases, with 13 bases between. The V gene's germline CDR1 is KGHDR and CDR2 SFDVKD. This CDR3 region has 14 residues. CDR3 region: CATREQGKQETQYF. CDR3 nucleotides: TGTGCCACCAGGGAACAGGGAAAACAAGAGACCCAGTACTTC.

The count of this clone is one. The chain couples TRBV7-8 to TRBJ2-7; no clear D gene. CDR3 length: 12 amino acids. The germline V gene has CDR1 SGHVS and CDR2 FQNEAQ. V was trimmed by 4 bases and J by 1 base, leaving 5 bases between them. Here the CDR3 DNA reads TGTGCCAGCAGCTCAATATCCTACGAGCAGTACTTC. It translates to CASSSISYEQYF.

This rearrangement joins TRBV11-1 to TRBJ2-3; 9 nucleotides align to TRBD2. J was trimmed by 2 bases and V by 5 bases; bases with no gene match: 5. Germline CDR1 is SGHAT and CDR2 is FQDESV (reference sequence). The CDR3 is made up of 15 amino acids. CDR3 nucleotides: TGTGCCAGCAGCATAGGGACTAGCTTCACAGATACGCAGTATTTT. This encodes CASSIGTSFTDTQYF. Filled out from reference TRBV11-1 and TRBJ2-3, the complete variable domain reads EAEVAQSPRYKITEKSQAVAFWCDPISGHATLYWYRQILGQGPELLVQFQDESVVDDSQLPKDRFSAERLKGVDSTLKIQPAELGDSAMYLCASSIGTSFTDTQYFGPGTRLTVL.

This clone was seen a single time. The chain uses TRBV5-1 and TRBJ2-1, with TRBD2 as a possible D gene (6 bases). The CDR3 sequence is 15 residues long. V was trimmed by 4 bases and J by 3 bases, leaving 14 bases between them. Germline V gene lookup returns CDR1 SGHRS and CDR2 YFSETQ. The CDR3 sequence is CASSLTSPDYNEQFF. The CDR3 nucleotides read TGCGCCAGCAGCCTCACTAGCCCTGACTACAATGAGCAGTTCTTC.

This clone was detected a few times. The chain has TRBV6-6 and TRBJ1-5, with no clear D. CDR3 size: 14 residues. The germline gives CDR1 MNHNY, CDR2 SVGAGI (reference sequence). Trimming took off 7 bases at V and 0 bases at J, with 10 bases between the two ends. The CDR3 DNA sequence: TGTGCCAGCACCCCCTCGGATAGCAATCAGCCCCAGCATTTT. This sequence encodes CASTPSDSNQPQHF.

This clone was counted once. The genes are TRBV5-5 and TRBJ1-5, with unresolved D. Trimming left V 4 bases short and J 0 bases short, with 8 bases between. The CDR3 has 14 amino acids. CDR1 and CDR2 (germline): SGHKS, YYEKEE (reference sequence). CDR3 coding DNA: TGTGCCAGCAGCCCTGACAATAGCAATCAGCCCCAGCATTTT. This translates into CASSPDNSNQPQHF.

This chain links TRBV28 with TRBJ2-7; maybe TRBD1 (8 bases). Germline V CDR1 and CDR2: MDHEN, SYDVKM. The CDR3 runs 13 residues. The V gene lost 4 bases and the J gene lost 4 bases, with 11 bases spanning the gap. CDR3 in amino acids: CASSYRGGYEQYF. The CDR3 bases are TGTGCCAGCAGTTACAGGGGGGGTTACGAGCAGTACTTC. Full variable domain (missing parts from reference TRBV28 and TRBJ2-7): DVKVTQSSRYLVKRTGEKVFLECVQDMDHENMFWYRQDPGLGLRLIYFSYDVKMKEKGDIPEGYSVSREKKERFSLILESASTNQTSMYLCASSYRGGYEQYFGPGTRLTVT.